These 6 T cell receptor beta chains were all obtained from the same sample, sequenced in a study of T cells after yellow fever vaccination (dated by TCRdb to 2018 to 2020). Library preparation was by 5' RACE. TCRdb lists the instrument as Illumina HiSeq 2500. TCRdb's own reprocessing of the public reads used fastp at Q25 and MiXCR and kept productive beta chains. Rows with a matching CDR3 protein are joined into one entry that keeps the most common DNA and genes. This sample lists a few hundred thousand distinct CDR3 sequences; more than 6.5% were detected once. Around 1% of the sample lies in the top ten. The label giving this sample's treatment or condition can be read as: live attenuated yellow fever vaccine strain. The sequencing here drew on CD4+ T cells sorted from PBMCs, taken on the day of the yellow fever booster vaccination. Receptors were obtained from a man aged 25-45 years who received the YFV17D yellow fever vaccine.

The V call is TRBV29-1, the J call TRBJ2-3; D ambiguous. V was pared by 7 bases and J by 4 bases, with 21 bases between. Germline-derived CDR1 and CDR2 are SQVTM and ANQGSEA. This CDR3 has 15 residues. The CDR3 loop reads CSAATPGRSADTQYF. In DNA form, the CDR3 reads TGCAGCGCCGCGACCCCCGGACGAAGCGCAGATACGCAGTATTTT.

The gene calls are TRBV7-2 and TRBJ2-7; TRBD1 is a possible D gene (6 bases). The CDR3 loop spans 14 amino acids. Per the germline V gene, CDR1 is SGHTA and CDR2 is FQGNSA. V was cut by 5 bases and J by 6 bases, with 17 bases left in between. The CDR3 is CASSPQQGTGEQYF. The CDR3 DNA sequence: TGTGCCAGCAGCCCCCAACAGGGAACGGGCGAGCAGTACTTC. Filled out from reference TRBV7-2 and TRBJ2-7, the complete variable domain reads GAGVSQSPSNKVTEKGKDVELRCDPISGHTALYWYRQSLGQGLEFLIYFQGNSAPDKSGLPSDRFSAERTGGSVSTLTIQRTQQEDSAVYLCASSPQQGTGEQYFGPGTRLTVT.

At least ten counts were recorded for this clonotype. The chain couples TRBV9 to TRBJ1-2, with 7 bases matching TRBD1. V shed 0 bases, J shed 2 bases, and the junction held 1 base outside the gene matches. The germline CDR1 and CDR2 sequences are SGDLS and YYNGEE. The CDR3 is 14 amino acids. The CDR3 sequence is CASSVGTGNYGYTF. CDR3 DNA sequence: TGTGCCAGCAGCGTAGGGACAGGAAACTATGGCTACACCTTC.

At least ten counts were recorded for this clonotype. The rearrangement links TRBV7-2 to TRBJ1-3, with 8 positions matching TRBD1. Per germline, CDR1 SGHTA and CDR2 FQGNSA. V was pared by 5 bases and J by 4 bases, with 4 bases of the junction left unmatched. This CDR3 has 14 amino acids. The CDR3 is CASSRQGSGNTIYF. CDR3 DNA sequence: TGTGCCAGCAGCCGACAGGGGTCGGGAAACACCATATATTTT.

The gene calls are TRBV27 and TRBJ2-7; 7 bases align to TRBD2. CDR3 length: 13 residues. Unmatched junction bases numbered 4, after V lost 3 bases and J lost 5 bases. CDR1 is MNHEY and CDR2 is SMNVEV in the germline V gene (reference sequence). CDR3 region: CASSFRLADEQYF. CDR3 bases: TGTGCCAGCAGTTTTCGACTAGCTGACGAGCAGTACTTC.

This chain uses TRBV7-2 with TRBJ2-7, with TRBD2 as a possible D gene (5 bases). The V gene's germline CDR1 is SGHTA and CDR2 FQGNSA. Trimming removed 5 bases from V and 6 bases from J, with 20 bases in between. The CDR3 totals 15 residues. The CDR3 DNA reads TGTGCCAGCAGCCGTCTTCGGGGTCAACATATCGAGCAGTACTTC. The encoded protein is CASSRLRGQHIEQYF.